These T cell receptor beta chains were read from a single sample in a study of radiation and T cells in renal cell carcinoma. Profiling relied on immunoSEQ multiplex PCR, and the TCRdb table lists in-frame clones only, not all of them. The sample holds 130,000 to 150,000 clones, roughly 90% seen once. Here the sequenced sample was blood, taken from a patient whose treatment included radiotherapy and nephrectomy. The source of these receptors is a woman aged 70-85 years with renal cell carcinoma. CDR3s include the opening cysteine and the closing phenylalanine or tryptophan. A D gene is named only where the DNA matches it firmly. Only some rows state a clone size, as once, few, many or a class for expanded clones.

v_call,clone_size,d_call,j_call,cdr3_aa,cdr3_nt
TRBV7-2,NA,NA,TRBJ2-7,CASSLSKVTYEQYF,TGTGCCAGCAGCTTAAGTAAAGTCACCTACGAGCAGTACTTC
TRBV2,NA,NA,TRBJ2-3,CASSEVGGPRWYF,TGTGCCAGCAGTGAAGTAGGGGGACCCCGTTGGTATTTT
TRBV5-6,once,TRBD1,TRBJ2-3,CASSWDRGRQPDTQYF,TGTGCCAGCAGCTGGGACAGGGGGCGACAACCAGATACGCAGTATTTT
TRBV19,NA,NA,TRBJ2-7,CASSIASQGSEQYF,TGTGCCAGTAGTATAGCCTCGCAGGGTAGCGAGCAGTACTTC
TRBV29-1,NA,TRBD1,TRBJ2-1,CSVLPGQGGDEQFF,TGCAGCGTCCTTCCAGGACAGGGTGGTGATGAGCAGTTCTTC
TRBV19,NA,NA,TRBJ1-1,CASSIVRKLSSNTEAFF,TGTGCCAGTAGTATAGTTCGGAAATTATCTAGTAACACTGAAGCTTTCTTT
TRBV9,NA,TRBD2,TRBJ2-3,CASSVGSSGGSYTDTQYF,TGTGCCAGCAGCGTAGGCAGTAGCGGGGGGTCCTACACAGATACGCAGTATTTT
TRBV11-2,once,TRBD2,TRBJ2-1,CASSLRRLAGDYNEQFF,TGTGCCAGCAGCTTAAGGAGACTAGCGGGGGACTACAATGAGCAGTTCTTC
TRBV5-8,NA,TRBD2,TRBJ2-5,CASSLMSGGETQYF,TGTGCCAGCAGCTTGATGAGCGGGGGAGAGACCCAGTACTTC
TRBV29-1,NA,NA,TRBJ1-1,CSVLNPGWNTEAFF,TGCAGCGTCCTAAACCCGGGCTGGAACACTGAAGCTTTCTTT
TRBV2,NA,NA,TRBJ2-1,CASSELLGAYNEQFF,TGTGCCAGCAGTGAATTGCTCGGAGCCTACAATGAGCAGTTCTTC
TRBV19,once,NA,TRBJ2-3,CASSYRAADTQYF,TGTGCCAGTAGTTACAGGGCCGCAGATACGCAGTATTTT
TRBV10-3,NA,NA,TRBJ2-3,CAISGVPSTDTQYF,TGTGCCATCTCAGGGGTCCCCAGCACAGATACGCAGTATTTT
TRBV4-1,once,TRBD1,TRBJ2-7,CASSQAGTGVYEQYF,TGCGCCAGCAGCCAAGCCGGGACAGGGGTCTACGAGCAGTACTTC
TRBV11-2,NA,NA,TRBJ2-3,CASSLVGLGRTDTQYF,TGTGCCAGCAGCTTAGTAGGGCTAGGGCGGACAGATACGCAGTATTTT
TRBV29-1,once,TRBD1,TRBJ2-2,CSVEGDRVGGELFF,TGCAGCGTTGAAGGGGACAGGGTAGGCGGGGAGCTGTTTTTT
TRBV7-8,NA,NA,TRBJ2-2,CASSLAWRSGELFF,TGTGCCAGCAGCTTAGCGTGGCGCTCCGGGGAGCTGTTTTTT
TRBV11-2,once,TRBD1,TRBJ2-7,CASSLDPGGLYEQYF,TGTGCCAGCAGCTTAGATCCAGGGGGCTTGTACGAGCAGTACTTC
TRBV9,NA,NA,TRBJ1-1,CASSVDPGTSWNMNTEAFF,TGTGCCAGCAGCGTAGACCCCGGGACAAGTTGGAACATGAACACTGAAGCTTTCTTT
TRBV7-9,NA,NA,TRBJ1-3,CASSPPLRGTPSSGNTIYF,TGTGCCAGCAGCCCGCCTCTGAGAGGGACGCCGAGCTCTGGAAACACCATATATTTT
TRBV30,once,NA,TRBJ2-5,CAWSVGQETQYF,TGTGCCTGGAGTGTGGGACAAGAGACCCAGTACTTC
TRBV7-3,NA,NA,TRBJ2-4,CASSLITEAKNIQYF,TGTGCCAGCAGCTTAATTACGGAAGCCAAAAACATTCAGTACTTC